This T cell receptor beta chain is drawn from a study of blood T cell repertoires in COVID-19. Whole-study context: T cells, B-cell-depleted T cells, or PBMCs provided the cDNA or gDNA that served as material.

Participant-reported clinical history was the basis for cohort assignment. Donors in Cohort 3 who had recovered were those with two negative PCRs, healthcare professional clearance, or resolution of their symptoms. Libraries were prepared by immunoSEQ multiplex PCR; TCRdb keeps only in-frame clonotypes and omits some of them. The sample lists about 220,000 clones; about four fifths were seen once. The sequenced sample was PBMCs or T cells enriched from blood (not recorded which). This receptor was obtained from a woman aged 55 to 70 who had recovered from COVID-19.

The CDR3 nucleotides are TGTGCCAGCAGCTTAGAAGGGGCAGCAACAACTGAAGCTTTCTTT. Its protein is CASSLEGAATTEAFF. This chain joins TRBV11-2 and TRBJ1-1; tentatively, D is TRBD1 (5 bases). V dropped 0 bases and J dropped 5 bases, with 13 bases sitting between them. In germline, CDR1 is SGHAT, CDR2 FQNNGV. CDR3 length: 15 residues. The full variable domain, with the rest looked up from reference TRBV11-2 and TRBJ1-1, is EAGVAQSPRYKIIEKRQSVAFWCNPISGHATLYWYQQILGQGPKLLIQFQNNGVVDDSQLPKDRFSAERLKGVDSTLKIQPAKLEDSAVYLCASSLEGAATTEAFFGQGTRLTVV.